This record looks at one T cell receptor (beta chain) sequence and its context. Its target is unknown. This entry is derived from a study of graft-versus-host responses after intestinal transplantation. Study as a whole: For approximately three years after anti-thymocyte globulin induction, all recipients took tacrolimus and steroids. Study-wide findings and caveats: The study associated peak circulating GvH clone levels with early post-transplant HvG declines.

The data were produced by immunoSEQ multiplex PCR, yet TCRdb's version contains in-frame clones alone and is incomplete. The table shows around 90,000 clones, with roughly 90% occurring only once. The V gene end was trimmed by 5 bases and the J gene end by 5 bases; junction bases not matched to a gene: 10. Germline loops: CDR1 PRHDT, CDR2 FYEKMQ (reference sequence). The CDR3 is 16 amino acids. This TCR was recovered from a human donor who was the organ donor for an intestinal transplant. The starting material was unstimulated CD8+ T cells sorted from spleen or lymph node cells, obtained before transplant. The chain carries TRBV13 and TRBJ2-3; 10 bases are a match to TRBD2. The CDR3 sequence: CASSPLAGERIDTQYF. DNA of the CDR3: TGTGCCAGCAGCCCCCTAGCGGGAGAGCGAATAGATACGCAGTATTTT.